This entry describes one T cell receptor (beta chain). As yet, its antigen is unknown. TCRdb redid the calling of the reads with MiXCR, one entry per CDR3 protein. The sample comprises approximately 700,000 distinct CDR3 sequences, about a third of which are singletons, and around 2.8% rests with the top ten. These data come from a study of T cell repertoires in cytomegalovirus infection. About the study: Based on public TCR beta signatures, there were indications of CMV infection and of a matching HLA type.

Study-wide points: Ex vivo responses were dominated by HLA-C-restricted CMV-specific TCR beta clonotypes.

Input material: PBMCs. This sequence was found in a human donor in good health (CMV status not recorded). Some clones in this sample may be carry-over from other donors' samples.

CDR3 amino acids: CSGGGLGNTIYF. As DNA, the CDR3 is TGCAGCGGCGGCGGTCTCGGAAACACCATATATTTT. The chain couples TRBV29-1 to TRBJ1-3; D is unresolved. CDR1 and CDR2 from the germline V gene are SQVTM and ANQGSEA. This CDR3 has 12 residues. V lost 7 bases and J 4 bases, leaving 11 bases between the germline ends.